One and the same sample provided the 8 T cell receptor beta chains below, sequenced in a study of OX40 agonist ivuxolimab in advanced cancers. Using immunoSEQ multiplex PCR, the repertoire was profiled, and TCRdb retains in-frame clones only, with some absent. This sample has 35,000 to 55,000 clones, with 80% found just once. The sample consisted of CD4+ or CD8+ T cells sorted from blood, taken in a trial of the OX40 agonist ivuxolimab. The receptors were sampled from an adult with an advanced solid tumor such as melanoma, head and neck, liver or kidney cancer.

The gene calls are TRBV19 and TRBJ2-2, with 11 bases matching TRBD2. Per germline, CDR1 LNHDA and CDR2 SQIVND (reference sequence). This CDR3 spans 17 amino acids. V dropped 1 base and J dropped 3; count of bases not matched to a gene: 4. CDR3: CASSIGLAGMDTGELFF. The CDR3 nucleotides read TGTGCCAGTAGTATAGGACTAGCGGGAATGGACACCGGGGAGCTGTTTTTT.

Comments on this clone: At one of its ends the junction is not consistent with the germline gene, which may arise from a read error. The rearrangement uses TRBV7-7 and TRBJ2-2; 13 bases are shared with TRBD2. The CDR3 spans 15 residues. Germline CDR1 reads SSHAT; CDR2 reads FNYEAQ (reference sequence). Here the CDR3 DNA reads TGTGCTAGCAGCGGGACTAGCGGGATGGGCGGGGAGCTGTTTTTT. It specifies CASSGTSGMGGELFF.

The V call is TRBV7-9, the J call TRBJ2-5, with TRBD2 matching over 10 bases. Germline assignment: CDR1 SEHNR and CDR2 FQNEAQ (reference sequence). Germline trimming cut 2 bases from V and 5 bases from J; bases unmatched to any gene: 5. The CDR3 runs 15 residues. CDR3 in amino acids: CASSLRAGGLETQYF. In DNA form, the CDR3 reads TGTGCCAGCAGCTTAAGAGCGGGAGGGTTGGAGACCCAGTACTTC.

The V and J genes are TRBV19 and TRBJ2-1; no definite D call. The germline V gene encodes CDR1 LNHDA and CDR2 SQIVND (reference sequence). Trimming took 3 bases from V and 5 from J, leaving 14 bases between them. There are 15 residues in the CDR3. The CDR3 is CASSMPPQYNNEQFF. In DNA form, the CDR3 reads TGTGCCAGTAGTATGCCGCCACAATACAACAATGAGCAGTTCTTC.

This clone was observed a single time. CDR3 sequence: CASSAGTGVTGANVLTF. The CDR3 coding sequence is TGTGCCAGCAGTGCCGGGACAGGGGTCACTGGGGCCAACGTCCTGACTTTC. The V and J genes are TRBV28 and TRBJ2-6; TRBD1 agrees at 10 bases. The junction had 6 bases not matched to a gene; V was cut back by 5 bases and J by 2 bases. The CDR3 loop spans 17 amino acids. The germline CDR1 and CDR2 sequences are MDHEN and SYDVKM.

The rearrangement links TRBV2 to TRBJ1-1; no clear D. The CDR3 covers 14 residues. V lost 0 bases, J lost 1 base, and 6 bases lay in between. Looked up from germline, CDR1 is SNHLY and CDR2 is FYNNEI. CDR3 DNA: TGTGCCAGCAGTGAAGCACGGAGGAACACTGAAGCTTTCTTT. This sequence encodes CASSEARRNTEAFF.

Remarks on this clone: The sample has other DNA sequences that encode this CDR3 too. The chain is built from TRBV25-1 and TRBJ2-7, with D unresolved. Germline V gene sequence: CDR1 MGHDK, CDR2 SYGVNS. V was clipped by 5 bases and J by 6 bases, with 14 bases between them. The CDR3 totals 13 residues. The DNA of the CDR3 is TGTGCCAGCAGTTCACCGGGTCCCAGCGAGCAGTACTTC. Protein sequence: CASSSPGPSEQYF.

Points on this clone: The sample carries other DNA sequences with the same CDR3. The rearrangement uses TRBV5-1 and TRBJ2-1, with a weak D call TRBD2 (5 bases). The CDR3 is 15 amino acids. The germline V and J ends were trimmed by 1 base and 0 bases, with 8 bases remaining between them. The germline CDR1 and CDR2 sequences are SGHRS and YFSETQ. The CDR3 is CASSLTGFSYNEQFF. The CDR3, as DNA: TGCGCCAGCAGCTTGACGGGGTTCTCCTACAATGAGCAGTTCTTC.